This is a list of T cell receptor beta chains from one sample in a study of blood T cell repertoires in COVID-19. Measured with immunoSEQ multiplex PCR; TCRdb has only the in-frame clones, and not every one. Among tens of thousands of clones listed, 78% were seen once. The sample comprised peripheral blood. The receptors stem from a man between 65 and 85 years old with COVID-19, enrolled during active disease. The CDR3 runs from the conserved cysteine through the conserved F or W. The order of the fields is J gene, D gene, V gene, clone size, CDR3 protein, CDR3 DNA. A D gene is named only where the DNA matches it firmly. The listing skips clone size in some rows; elsewhere it reads once, few, many or a size class.

>TRBJ1-6|-|TRBV27|-
CASSLSPGLLYNSPLHF
TGTGCCAGCAGTTTATCGCCAGGGCTGCTTTATAATTCACCCCTCCACTTT
>TRBJ2-6|-|TRBV4-1|-
CASSQDPGPGANVLTF
TGCGCCAGCAGCCAAGATCCAGGGCCTGGGGCCAACGTCCTGACTTTC
>TRBJ2-3|-|TRBV6-5|-
CASSYWGGANTDTQYF
TGTGCCAGCAGTTACTGGGGGGGGGCCAACACGGATACGCAGTATTTT
>TRBJ2-5|TRBD2|TRBV12-5|-
CASGFNLAGGETQYF
TGTGCTAGTGGTTTTAATCTAGCGGGGGGAGAGACCCAGTACTTC
>TRBJ1-6|-|TRBV4-1|-
CASSQLQGTNNSPLHF
TGCGCCAGCAGCCAATTACAGGGAACCAATAATTCACCCCTCCACTTT
>TRBJ2-3|-|TRBV24-1|-
CATSDLGRGNTDTQYF
TGTGCCACCAGTGATTTAGGTCGGGGAAACACAGATACGCAGTATTTT
>TRBJ2-1|-|TRBV27|-
CASAQGLYNEQFF
TGTGCCAGCGCCCAAGGACTGTACAATGAGCAGTTCTTC
>TRBJ1-1|TRBD1|TRBV28|-
CASSLGTAHTEAFF
TGTGCCAGCAGTTTAGGGACAGCTCACACTGAAGCTTTCTTT
>TRBJ2-7|-|TRBV27|-
CASTTWAGKIDEQYF
TGTGCCAGCACCACCTGGGCAGGGAAAATCGACGAGCAGTACTTC
>TRBJ1-1|-|TRBV4-2|-
CASSQDLNRRKNTEAFF
TGTGCCAGCAGCCAAGATCTAAATAGGCGGAAGAACACTGAAGCTTTCTTT
>TRBJ1-6|TRBD1|TRBV9|-
CASHRGGSPLHF
TGTGCCAGCCACAGGGGTGGTTCACCCCTCCACTTT
>TRBJ1-4|-|TRBV6-5|-
CASSYSRQPHEKLFF
TGTGCCAGCAGTTATTCCAGACAGCCTCATGAAAAACTGTTTTTT
>TRBJ2-7|TRBD2|TRBV10-3|-
CAISESRGKDSEQYF
TGTGCCATCAGTGAGTCGCGGGGGAAAGACAGCGAGCAGTACTTC
>TRBJ1-4|-|TRBV7-9|-
CASGRGGNEKLFF
TGTGCCAGTGGACGGGGGGGTAATGAAAAACTGTTTTTT
>TRBJ1-2|TRBD1|TRBV27|many
CASSLSTGGYYGYTF
TGTGCCAGCAGTTTATCGACAGGGGGTTACTATGGCTACACCTTC
>TRBJ2-4|-|TRBV10-3|few
CAISGGLGDIQYF
TGTGCCATCAGTGGGGGGCTGGGGGACATTCAGTACTTC
>TRBJ2-7|TRBD1|TRBV5-4|few
CASSLGGTGYAEQYF
TGTGCCAGCAGCTTGGGGGGGACAGGGTATGCCGAGCAGTACTTC
>TRBJ1-2|-|TRBV19|-
CASSTTVGGEYGYTF
TGTGCCAGTAGTACTACGGTCGGGGGGGAGTATGGCTACACCTTC
>TRBJ1-1|TRBD1|TRBV6-2/TRBV6-3|-
CASSQRQQGTMNTEAFF
TGTGCCAGCAGTCAGCGTCAACAGGGGACCATGAACACTGAAGCTTTCTTT
>TRBJ2-7|TRBD2|TRBV5-1|-
CASSLEGLASWGEQYF
TGCGCCAGCAGCTTGGAGGGACTAGCATCTTGGGGCGAGCAGTACTTC